A single sample is the source of the 21 T cell receptor beta chains below, sequenced in a study of T cell repertoires in cytomegalovirus infection. One entry per CDR3 protein, called by TCRdb with MiXCR from the reads. The sample holds 160,000 or so distinct CDR3 sequences, about 25% seen once. The sample taken for sequencing was PBMCs. Receptor source: a human donor in good health (CMV status not recorded). Some clones in this sample may be carry-over from other donors' samples.

In its sample, this clonotype was seen a few times. This chain joins TRBV28 and TRBJ2-4, with unresolved D. CDR1 MDHEN and CDR2 SYDVKM come from the germline V gene. V lost 4 bases and J 0 bases, leaving 16 bases between the germline ends. The CDR3 spans 17 residues. The CDR3 region is CASSWKDLPLAKNIQYF. As DNA, the CDR3 is TGTGCCAGCAGTTGGAAAGACTTACCACTAGCCAAAAACATTCAGTACTTC. Using reference TRBV28 and TRBJ2-4 for the parts outside the CDR3, the full variable domain is DVKVTQSSRYLVKRTGEKVFLECVQDMDHENMFWYRQDPGLGLRLIYFSYDVKMKEKGDIPEGYSVSREKKERFSLILESASTNQTSMYLCASSWKDLPLAKNIQYFGAGTRLSVL.

This CDR3 is CASSLSGRLAGNTIYF. Written as DNA, the CDR3 is TGCGCCAGCAGCTTGTCGGGCAGACTCGCTGGAAACACCATATATTTT. The J gene is TRBJ1-3, the V gene TRBV5-1; D remains ambiguous. Trimming removed 1 base at V and 2 bases at J, with 13 bases between. The germline V gene encodes CDR1 SGHRS and CDR2 YFSETQ. The CDR3 covers 16 residues.

CDR3 region: CASSEVGTGDSYEQYF. In DNA, the CDR3 is TGTGCCAGCAGCGAAGTTGGGACAGGGGATTCCTACGAGCAGTACTTC. V gene TRBV14 combines with J gene TRBJ2-7; 10 nucleotides line up with TRBD1. CDR1 is SGHDN and CDR2 is FVKESK in the germline V gene. Trimming removed 5 bases from V and 1 base from J; junction bases left unmatched: 8. CDR3 length equals 16 residues.

This clonotype has only a few counts. The CDR3 region is CASSPGTDSHTF. CDR3 in DNA: TGTGCCAGCTCACCAGGGACAGATTCGCACACCTTC. The V and J genes are TRBV18 and TRBJ1-2, with 7 bases identical to TRBD1. The J segment lost 12 bases and the V segment lost 2 bases, leaving 6 bases of the junction unmatched. Germline CDR1 and CDR2: KGHSH and LQKENI. The length of the CDR3 is 12 residues.

This clonotype was picked up many times. This chain links TRBV7-2 with TRBJ2-5; 13 bases are a match to TRBD2. V dropped 5 bases and J dropped 4; count of bases not matched to a gene: 7. This CDR3 contains 16 residues. CDR1 SGHTA and CDR2 FQGNSA come from the germline V gene. CDR3 in DNA: TGTGCCAGCAGCGGCCGGACTAGCGGGAGTACAGAGACCCAGTACTTC. Residues: CASSGRTSGSTETQYF.

The chain recombines TRBV4-1 with TRBJ1-2, with D uncertain. CDR3 length: 14 residues. Germline V lookup: CDR1 MGHRA, CDR2 YSYEKL. Trimming cost V 1 base and J 4 bases, with 10 bases left between them. CDR3 DNA sequence: TGCGCCAGCAGCCAAGCGTTGGGTAGCTATGGCTACACCTTC. As protein: CASSQALGSYGYTF.

V and J are TRBV18 and TRBJ2-7; TRBD1 matches 8 bases. The CDR3 sequence is 15 residues long. The ends lost 3 bases at V and 2 bases at J; junction bases unmatched: 6. Germline V gives CDR1 KGHSH, CDR2 LQKENI. The CDR3 loop reads CASSPQGANTYEQYF. The CDR3 DNA reads as TGTGCCAGCTCACCTCAGGGGGCCAATACCTACGAGCAGTACTTC.

The genes are TRBV6-6 and TRBJ2-7; D possibly corresponds to TRBD2 (5 bases). CDR1 and CDR2 from the germline V gene are MNHNY and SVGAGI (reference sequence). The CDR3 is made up of 15 amino acids. V lost 2 bases and J lost 0, with 11 bases in between. The CDR3 sequence: CASSYLSGTSYEQYF. For the CDR3, the DNA is TGTGCCAGCAGTTACCTAAGCGGAACCTCCTACGAGCAGTACTTC.

The rearrangement uses TRBV7-9 and TRBJ2-3, with 10 bases that match TRBD2. The CDR3 spans 14 residues. In germline, CDR1 is SEHNR, CDR2 FQNEAQ (reference sequence). J gave up 1 base and V 5 bases, and 0 bases lay outside the gene matches. The CDR3 loop is CASSTSGGTDTQYF. For the CDR3, the DNA is TGTGCCAGCAGCACTAGCGGGGGCACAGATACGCAGTATTTT.

This clonotype was detected many times. The chain uses TRBV7-2 and TRBJ2-3; D uncertain. Germline V gives CDR1 SGHTA, CDR2 FQGNSA. With 5 bases removed from V and 2 bases from J, the gap between germline ends came to 14 bases. This CDR3 spans 15 amino acids. As DNA, the CDR3 is TGTGCCAGCAGCCCCACCAGATCTCACACAGATACGCAGTATTTT. This encodes CASSPTRSHTDTQYF.

CDR3 in amino acids: CASSLAELAGSSYNEQFF. CDR3 coding DNA: TGTGCCAGCAGCTTAGCGGAACTAGCGGGAAGCTCCTACAATGAGCAGTTCTTC. V usage is TRBV7-9 and J usage is TRBJ2-1, with 10 bases matching TRBD2. The CDR3 totals 18 residues. The germline V gene encodes CDR1 SEHNR and CDR2 FQNEAQ (reference sequence). Trimming cost V 0 bases and J 0 bases; bases outside gene matches: 5. The full variable domain, in which reference TRBV7-9 and TRBJ2-1 provide the parts outside the CDR3, is DTGVSQNPRHKITKRGQNVTFRCDPISEHNRLYWYRQTLGQGPEFLTYFQNEAQLEKSRLLSDRFSAERPKGSFSTLEIQRTEQGDSAMYLCASSLAELAGSSYNEQFFGPGTRLTVL.

The V call is TRBV5-6, the J call TRBJ2-7, with 7 bases identical to TRBD2. The CDR3 runs to 16 residues. Germline trimming cut 3 bases from V and 3 bases from J; bases unmatched to any gene: 12. The V gene's germline CDR1 is SGHDT and CDR2 YYEEEE. The chain's CDR3 is CASSSEGTIHLYEQYF. The CDR3, as DNA: TGTGCCAGCAGCTCCGAAGGGACTATACATCTCTACGAGCAGTACTTC.

The sample holds many counts of this clonotype. The chain recombines TRBV12-3 or TRBV12-4 with TRBJ1-5; D remains unclear. Deletions cut 3 bases from V and 3 bases from J, with 12 bases between. This CDR3 comprises 15 residues. The CDR3 is CASSLGTISNQPQHF. CDR3 in DNA: TGTGCCAGCAGTTTGGGCACTATCTCCAATCAGCCCCAGCATTTT.

The chain links TRBV4-3 to TRBJ2-1; 9 bases match TRBD1. The germline V gene encodes CDR1 LGHNA and CDR2 YSLEER. With 4 bases clipped from V and 8 bases from J, the junction kept 6 bases outside the gene matches. The CDR3 runs 14 residues. CDR3: CASSRDRVAHEQFF. Here the CDR3 DNA reads TGCGCCAGCAGCCGGGACAGGGTGGCGCATGAGCAGTTCTTC.

This clonotype was counted at least ten times. The V gene is TRBV7-8, the J gene TRBJ2-4, with D perhaps being TRBD1 or TRBD2 (7 bases each). CDR3 length: 13 amino acids. The V gene's germline CDR1 is SGHVS and CDR2 FQNEAQ. V was shortened by 5 bases and J by 6 bases, with 11 bases between the two germline ends. Here the CDR3 DNA reads TGTGCCAGCAGCGACAGGGAGGGAAACATTCAGTACTTC. As protein: CASSDREGNIQYF.

The rearrangement links TRBV20-1 to TRBJ2-7; D call uncertain. This CDR3 is built from 9 residues. Germline values: CDR1 DFQATT, CDR2 SNEGSKA (reference sequence). Trimming shortened V by 6 bases and J by 3 bases, and 3 bases separated the two germline ends. The CDR3 coding sequence is TGCAGTGCCATCTACGAGCAGTACTTC. Amino acids: CSAIYEQYF.

V and J are TRBV5-1 and TRBJ2-5, with 8 bases identical to TRBD1. V gave up 3 bases and J gave up 3 bases; unmatched junction bases: 1. From germline, CDR1 is SGHRS and CDR2 YFSETQ. This CDR3 contains 13 residues. CDR3 loop: CASSSQGEETQYF. As DNA, the CDR3 is TGCGCCAGCAGCTCACAGGGGGAAGAGACCCAGTACTTC.

The chain carries TRBV29-1 and TRBJ2-7; D is possibly TRBD1 or TRBD2 (6 bases each). Germline-derived CDR1 and CDR2 are SQVTM and ANQGSEA. V lost 0 bases and J 0 bases, leaving 12 bases between the germline ends. The CDR3 has 15 residues. CDR3 amino acids: CSVEEGGVSSYEQYF. DNA of the CDR3: TGCAGCGTTGAAGAGGGGGGCGTCAGCTCCTACGAGCAGTACTTC.

This clonotype has only a few counts. The CDR3 nucleotides are TGTGCCAGCAGCTTTGGGGTTACCGGGGAGCTGTTTTTT. Its translation: CASSFGVTGELFF. This chain joins TRBV7-9 and TRBJ2-2; D gene unclear. The germline V gene encodes CDR1 SEHNR and CDR2 FQNEAQ (reference sequence). This CDR3 is built from 13 residues. The V end lost 3 bases, the J end lost 5 bases, and 7 bases lay between the germline ends.

This chain's CDR3 is CASSQDPGQGRETQYF. CDR3 in DNA: TGCGCCAGCAGCCAAGACCCGGGACAGGGTAGGGAGACCCAGTACTTC. This rearrangement joins TRBV4-1 to TRBJ2-5; 9 bases map to TRBD1. Germline CDR1 reads MGHRA; CDR2 reads YSYEKL. V shed 0 bases and J 5 bases; nucleotides not matched to a gene: 7. This CDR3 contains 16 residues.

V and J are TRBV7-2 and TRBJ2-3, with 11 bases lining up with TRBD2. Germline V lookup: CDR1 SGHTA, CDR2 FQGNSA. Trimming cost V 4 bases and J 2 bases; bases outside gene matches: 17. The CDR3 totals 20 residues. CDR3 region: CASSSRTSGSHMANTDTQYF. CDR3 bases: TGTGCCAGCAGCTCCAGGACTAGCGGGTCTCATATGGCTAACACAGATACGCAGTATTTT. Using reference TRBV7-2 and TRBJ2-3 for the parts outside the CDR3, the full variable domain is GAGVSQSPSNKVTEKGKDVELRCDPISGHTALYWYRQSLGQGLEFLIYFQGNSAPDKSGLPSDRFSAERTGGSVSTLTIQRTQQEDSAVYLCASSSRTSGSHMANTDTQYFGPGTRLTVL.